The 15 T cell receptor beta chains below all came from one sample that was sequenced in a study of cytomegalovirus exposure and HLA in healthy donors. Vbeta (60) and Jbeta (13) primers were used in the PCR. This table comes from immunoSEQ multiplex PCR, and its TCRdb copy is limited to in-frame clones, with some not included. In the table there are about 160,000 clones, less than 80% of which are singletons. Sequencing used PBMCs. The receptors originated from a man aged 40-49 years in good health and CMV-seronegative.

The chain recombines TRBV11-1 with TRBJ2-7, with TRBD2 matching over 12 bases. J lost 6 bases, V lost 5 bases, and 11 bases had no gene match. The CDR3 runs 16 residues. Per germline, CDR1 SGHAT and CDR2 FQDESV (reference sequence). CDR3 nucleotides: TGTGCCAGCAGCCAAAGACCCCCTAGCGGGAGGGGCGAGCAGTACTTC. It codes for CASSQRPPSGRGEQYF.

A few counts support this clone. The gene calls are TRBV9 and TRBJ2-2; 14 nucleotides agree with TRBD2. CDR1 SGDLS and CDR2 YYNGEE come from the germline V gene. J gave up 4 bases and V 1 base, and 9 bases lay outside the gene matches. This CDR3 contains 19 residues. CDR3 in amino acids: CASSVRGTSGRGGTGELFF. The CDR3, as DNA: TGTGCCAGCAGCGTAAGAGGGACTAGCGGGAGAGGGGGCACCGGGGAGCTGTTTTTT.

The J gene is TRBJ2-3, the V gene TRBV10-2; 11 nucleotides match TRBD2. The J segment lost 3 bases and the V segment lost 3 bases, leaving 5 bases of the junction unmatched. The CDR3 has 16 amino acids. Germline V gives CDR1 WSHSY, CDR2 SAAADI. In DNA form, the CDR3 reads TGCGCCAGCAGTGACGGGGCTAGCGGGAGGACAGATACGCAGTATTTT. Encoded protein: CASSDGASGRTDTQYF.

There are a few counts of this clone. The V call is TRBV10-3, the J call TRBJ2-2, with TRBD1 as a possible D gene (5 bases). Trimming removed 0 bases from V and 5 bases from J, with 10 bases in between. Germline loops: CDR1 ENHRY, CDR2 SYGVKD. There are 15 residues in the CDR3. This CDR3 reads CAISESTPGTGELFF. In nucleotides, the CDR3 is TGTGCCATCAGTGAGTCAACCCCAGGGACCGGGGAGCTGTTTTTT.

The genes are TRBV4-2 and TRBJ2-1; the D gene is possibly TRBD2 (6 bases). Germline V gives CDR1 LGHNA, CDR2 YNFKEQ. This CDR3 has 16 residues. Trimming left V 0 bases short and J 6 bases short, with 15 bases between. CDR3 bases: TGTGCCAGCAGCCAAGATCCGGGGGTTCGCGGCAATGAGCAGTTCTTC. Protein: CASSQDPGVRGNEQFF.

The chain uses TRBV5-1 and TRBJ2-7; 7 nucleotides agree with TRBD1. Germline V gene data show CDR1 as SGHRS and CDR2 as YFSETQ. The V and J ends lost 3 bases and 2 bases, in that order; junction bases with no gene match: 5. This CDR3 contains 14 residues. CDR3 region: CASSSWTGAYEQYF. In DNA, the CDR3 is TGCGCCAGCAGCTCTTGGACAGGAGCCTACGAGCAGTACTTC.

The genes are TRBV28 and TRBJ2-3; D is undetermined. With 5 bases removed from V and 6 bases from J, the gap between germline ends came to 12 bases. The CDR3 contains 13 residues. CDR1 is MDHEN and CDR2 is SYDVKM in the germline V gene. As DNA, the CDR3 is TGTGCCAGCAGTCCGCCAGGCCCCGATACGCAGTATTTT. It translates to CASSPPGPDTQYF.

This sequence joins TRBV5-1 and TRBJ2-7; 13 bases fit TRBD2. The ends lost 6 bases at V and 5 bases at J; junction bases unmatched: 5. CDR1 and CDR2 (germline): SGHRS, YFSETQ. The CDR3 totals 14 residues. For the CDR3, the DNA is TGCGCCAGCACCCGGACTAGCGGGAGTAACGAGCAGTACTTC. This sequence encodes CASTRTSGSNEQYF.

The chain couples TRBV4-3 to TRBJ2-3; 10 nucleotides agree with TRBD2. Germline V gene lookup returns CDR1 LGHNA and CDR2 YSLEER. The V and J ends lost 1 base and 2 bases, in that order; junction bases with no gene match: 6. This CDR3 is built from 17 residues. CDR3: CASSQGLAGHLTDTQYF. The CDR3 DNA reads TGCGCCAGCAGCCAAGGACTAGCGGGCCACCTCACAGATACGCAGTATTTT.

This clone was recorded once. The gene calls are TRBV6-1 and TRBJ2-7, with a weak D call TRBD2 (6 bases). V lost 2 bases to trimming and J lost 0 bases, with 8 bases between them. The CDR3 has 14 amino acids. The germline gives CDR1 MNHNS, CDR2 SASEGT. Here the CDR3 DNA reads TGTGCCAGCAGTGAATACGGGAGCTCCTACGAGCAGTACTTC. Translated: CASSEYGSSYEQYF.

A few counts support this clone. V is TRBV29-1 and J is TRBJ2-3; D might be TRBD1 (6 bases). The germline V and J ends were trimmed by 2 bases and 3 bases, with 9 bases remaining between them. Germline loops: CDR1 SQVTM, CDR2 ANQGSEA. There are 13 residues in the CDR3. The CDR3 spells CSVETGTTDTQYF. The CDR3 DNA reads TGCAGCGTTGAAACTGGGACAACAGATACGCAGTATTTT.

The chain is built from TRBV28 and TRBJ2-5, with a tentative D call TRBD2 (6 bases). The better agreement between TRBJ2-7 and the DNA end casts doubt on the J call. The germline CDR1 and CDR2 sequences are MDHEN and SYDVKM. The CDR3 extends over 14 amino acids. The CDR3 is CASSLTRGGYEQYF. The CDR3 nucleotides are TGTGCCAGCAGCCTCACTAGGGGAGGCTACGAGCAGTACTTC.

The chain employs TRBV5-8 and TRBJ2-2, with 10 bases that match TRBD2. V shed 6 bases and J 8 bases; nucleotides not matched to a gene: 10. Germline V gene lookup returns CDR1 SGHTS and CDR2 YDEGEE. The CDR3 contains 15 residues. CDR3 nucleotide sequence: TGTGCCAGCACTTCTAGCGGGAGCCGTGCTGGGGAGCTGTTTTTT. Encoded protein: CASTSSGSRAGELFF.

This clone was detected only a few times. The V gene is TRBV5-1, the J gene TRBJ2-3; 10 bases are a match to TRBD2. V shed 2 bases and J 6 bases; nucleotides not matched to a gene: 15. This CDR3 is 18 amino acids long. Germline V gives CDR1 SGHRS, CDR2 YFSETQ. CDR3 residues: CASSLLTSGIGGTDTQYF. The CDR3 region has the DNA TGCGCCAGCAGCTTACTTACTAGCGGGATTGGGGGTACGGATACGCAGTATTTT. The whole variable domain, remainder taken from reference TRBV5-1 and TRBJ2-3, is KAGVTQTPRYLIKTRGQQVTLSCSPISGHRSVSWYQQTPGQGLQFLFEYFSETQRNKGNFPGRFSGRQFSNSRSEMNVSTLELGDSALYLCASSLLTSGIGGTDTQYFGPGTRLTVL.

The V call is TRBV6-5, the J call TRBJ2-7; TRBD1 is a possible D gene (6 bases). CDR1 MNHEY and CDR2 SVGAGI come from the germline V gene. This CDR3 is built from 13 residues. V was clipped by 5 bases and J by 5 bases, with 13 bases between them. This CDR3 is CASSGSGVDEQYF. Written as DNA, the CDR3 is TGTGCCAGCAGTGGATCAGGGGTGGACGAGCAGTACTTC.